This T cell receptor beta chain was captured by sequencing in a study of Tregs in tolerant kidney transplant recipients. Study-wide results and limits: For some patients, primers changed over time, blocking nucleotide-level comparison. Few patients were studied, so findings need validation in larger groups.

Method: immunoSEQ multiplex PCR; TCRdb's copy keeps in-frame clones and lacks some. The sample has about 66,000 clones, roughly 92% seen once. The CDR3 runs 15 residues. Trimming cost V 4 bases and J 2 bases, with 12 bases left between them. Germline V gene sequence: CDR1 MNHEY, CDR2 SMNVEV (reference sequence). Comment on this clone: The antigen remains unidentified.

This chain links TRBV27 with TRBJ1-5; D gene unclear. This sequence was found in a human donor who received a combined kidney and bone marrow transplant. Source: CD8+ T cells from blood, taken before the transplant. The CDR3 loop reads CASSYTLGGNQPQHF. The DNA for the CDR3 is TGTGCCAGCAGTTATACCCTCGGAGGCAATCAGCCCCAGCATTTT.